The T cell receptor beta chain described here comes from a study of response to subunit inactivated influenza vaccine (dated by TCRdb to the late 2010s). For the study in its entirety: Deep quantitative T cell receptor repertoire profiling was used in the study to track responses to a trivalent subunit inactivated influenza vaccine. The study at large found these results: According to the authors, only a limited number of new T cells may be recruited by each seasonal influenza vaccination.

Points on this clonotype: Its antigen is unknown. Base-call qualities are not available, and no considerably larger clone is one nucleotide away.

Clipping removes 3 bases from V and 0 bases from J, with 2 as the unmatched junction base count. Reading from cysteine to phenylalanine, the CDR3 counts 14 amino acids. Of all the DNA, just the CDR3 is kept, 42 bases in frame from base 1. For CDR1 and CDR2, the germline V gene (reference sequence) lists GTSNPN and SVGIG. The library was produced with RT-PCR. Instrument on record: Illumina HiSeq 2500. The public reads were reanalyzed by TCRdb: fastp trimming at Q25, MiXCR alignment, in-frame beta chains only. Rows are unified per CDR3 protein, each entry keeping the most common DNA and genes. This sample has about 520,000 distinct CDR3 sequences in its table, and 6% to 9% of those were observed once. Of the sample, roughly 14% is held by the ten largest clones.

The clonotype was recovered from a man aged 50-75 years who received an inactivated influenza vaccine. Donor details come from another sample of the same person, matched by shared clones. The sample was PBMCs from blood, taken about 23 months after vaccination. The V gene is TRBV30 and the J gene is TRBJ2-1, with 7 bases aligning to TRBD2. CDR3 region: CAWRLAVSYNEQFF. In nucleotides, the sequence is TGTGCCTGGAGGCTAGCGGTCTCCTACAATGAGCAGTTCTTC.